A few counts support the clone carrying this T cell receptor beta chain. The antigen remains undetermined. Trimming shortened V by 0 bases and J by 0 bases, and 10 bases separated the two germline ends. Germline-derived CDR1 and CDR2 are SGHNT and YYREEE (reference sequence). This CDR3 is 15 amino acids long. The PCR was carried out with 60 Vbeta primers and 13 Jbeta primers. The protocol was immunoSEQ multiplex PCR, while the TCRdb copy is restricted to in-frame clones and leaves out a portion. There are over 100,000 clones in the sample; roughly 8.8% occur only once, and roughly 6.4% lies in the top ten. This entry is derived from a study of cytomegalovirus exposure and HLA in healthy donors. Study background: Under 85% of several hundred genotyped donors fell in the Caucasian-associated ancestry cluster.

The study, taken as a whole, reports: By HLA locus, TCR association rates varied in a later analysis, with DRB1 showing the most and HLA-C the fewest. A likely sequencing artifact accounted for one observed cluster of highly shared sequence variants. In an earlier analysis, productive rearrangement rates for most beta V segments clustered near 87% or 30%.

The sequencing input was PBMCs. The rearrangement uses TRBV5-4 and TRBJ2-7; D is ambiguous. The clonotype was recovered from a woman aged 40 to 50 in good health and CMV-seropositive. The CDR3 spells CASSLGVSLSYEQYF. As DNA, the CDR3 is TGTGCCAGCAGCTTGGGTGTAAGCCTCTCCTACGAGCAGTACTTC.